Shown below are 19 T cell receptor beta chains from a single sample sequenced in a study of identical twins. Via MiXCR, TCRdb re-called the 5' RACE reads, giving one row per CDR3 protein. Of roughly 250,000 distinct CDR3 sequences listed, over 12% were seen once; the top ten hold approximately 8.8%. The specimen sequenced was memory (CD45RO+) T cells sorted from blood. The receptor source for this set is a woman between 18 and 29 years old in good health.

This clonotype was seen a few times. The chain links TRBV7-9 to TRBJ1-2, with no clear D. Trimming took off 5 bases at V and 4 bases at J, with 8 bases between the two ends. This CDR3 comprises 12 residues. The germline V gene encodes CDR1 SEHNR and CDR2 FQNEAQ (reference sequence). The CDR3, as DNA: TGTGCCAGCAGCCCCGTGGTCTATGGCTACACCTTC. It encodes CASSPVVYGYTF.

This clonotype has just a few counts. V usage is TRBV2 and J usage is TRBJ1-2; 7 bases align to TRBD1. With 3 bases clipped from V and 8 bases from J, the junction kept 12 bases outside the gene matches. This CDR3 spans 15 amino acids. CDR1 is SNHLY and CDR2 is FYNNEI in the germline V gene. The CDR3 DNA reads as TGTGCCAGCAGTGACCCAACACAGGGGAGTTGGGGCTACACCTTC. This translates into CASSDPTQGSWGYTF.

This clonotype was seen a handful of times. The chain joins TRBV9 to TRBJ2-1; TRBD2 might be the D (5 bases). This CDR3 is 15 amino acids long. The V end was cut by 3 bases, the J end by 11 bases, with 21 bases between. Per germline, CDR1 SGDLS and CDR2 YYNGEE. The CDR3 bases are TGTGCCAGCAGCGCTCCGGGAAGTCGAACAATGAAGCAGTTCTTC. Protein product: CASSAPGSRTMKQFF.

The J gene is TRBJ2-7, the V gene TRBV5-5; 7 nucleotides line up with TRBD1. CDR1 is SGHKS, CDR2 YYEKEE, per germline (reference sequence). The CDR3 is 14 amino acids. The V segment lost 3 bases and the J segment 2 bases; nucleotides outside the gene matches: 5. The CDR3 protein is CASSSPGTAYEQYF. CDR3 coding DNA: TGTGCCAGCAGCTCCCCCGGGACAGCCTACGAGCAGTACTTC.

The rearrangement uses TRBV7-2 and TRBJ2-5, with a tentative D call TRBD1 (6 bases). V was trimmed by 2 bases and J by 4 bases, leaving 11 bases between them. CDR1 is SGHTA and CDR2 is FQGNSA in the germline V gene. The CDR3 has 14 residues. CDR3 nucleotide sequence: TGTGCCAGCAGCTTAATGGGGGCAGGAGAGACCCAGTACTTC. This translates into CASSLMGAGETQYF.

In DNA form, the CDR3 reads TGTGCCAGCAGCCCGCGACTAGCGGGGGCCACCTACGAGCAGTACTTC. It specifies CASSPRLAGATYEQYF. The rearrangement uses TRBV14 and TRBJ2-7; TRBD2 agrees at 12 bases. CDR1 is SGHDN, CDR2 FVKESK, per germline. The CDR3 length is 16 residues. Unmatched junction bases numbered 6, after V lost 4 bases and J lost 2 bases.

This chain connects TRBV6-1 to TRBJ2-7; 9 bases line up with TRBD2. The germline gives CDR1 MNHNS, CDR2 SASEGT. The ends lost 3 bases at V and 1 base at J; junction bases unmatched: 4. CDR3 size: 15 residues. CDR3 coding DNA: TGTGCCAGCAGTGACCCTAGCGGGGATTCCTACGAGCAGTACTTC. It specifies CASSDPSGDSYEQYF.

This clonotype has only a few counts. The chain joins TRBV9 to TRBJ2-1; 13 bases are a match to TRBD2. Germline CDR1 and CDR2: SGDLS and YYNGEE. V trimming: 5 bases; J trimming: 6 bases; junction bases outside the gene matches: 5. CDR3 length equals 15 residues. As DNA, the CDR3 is TGTGCCAGCAGTGCCGGGACTAGCGGGATCAATGAGCAGTTCTTC. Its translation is CASSAGTSGINEQFF.

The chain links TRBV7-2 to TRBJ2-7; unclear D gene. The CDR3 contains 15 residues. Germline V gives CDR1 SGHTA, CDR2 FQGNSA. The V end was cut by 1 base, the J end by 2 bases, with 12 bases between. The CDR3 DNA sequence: TGTGCCAGCAGCTTAGGCGGTGCGATTACCTACGAGCAGTACTTC. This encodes CASSLGGAITYEQYF.

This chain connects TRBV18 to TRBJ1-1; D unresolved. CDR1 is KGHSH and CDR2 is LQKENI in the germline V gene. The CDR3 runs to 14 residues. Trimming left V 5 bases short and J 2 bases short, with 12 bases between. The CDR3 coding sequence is TGTGCCAGCTCAGACGCAGCGGGAAACACTGAAGCTTTCTTT. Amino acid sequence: CASSDAAGNTEAFF. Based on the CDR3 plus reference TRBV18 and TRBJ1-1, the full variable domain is NAGVMQNPRHLVRRRGQEARLRCSPMKGHSHVYWYRQLPEEGLKFMVYLQKENIIDESGMPKERFSAEFPKEGPSILRIQQVVRGDSAAYFCASSDAAGNTEAFFGQGTRLTVV.

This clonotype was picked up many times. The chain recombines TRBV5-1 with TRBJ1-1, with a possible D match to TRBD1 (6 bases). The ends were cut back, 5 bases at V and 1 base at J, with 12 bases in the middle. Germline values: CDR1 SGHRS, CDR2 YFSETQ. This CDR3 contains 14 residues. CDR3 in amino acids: CASSQQGGNTEAFF. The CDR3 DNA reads TGCGCCAGCAGTCAACAGGGAGGGAACACTGAAGCTTTCTTT.

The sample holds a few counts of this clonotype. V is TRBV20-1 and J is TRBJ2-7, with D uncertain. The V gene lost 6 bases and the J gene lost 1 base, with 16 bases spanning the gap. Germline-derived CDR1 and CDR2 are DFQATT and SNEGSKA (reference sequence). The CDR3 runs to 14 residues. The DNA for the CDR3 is TGCAGTGCAATTTCCAGGTCCCGATCCTACGAGCAGTACTTC. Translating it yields CSAISRSRSYEQYF.

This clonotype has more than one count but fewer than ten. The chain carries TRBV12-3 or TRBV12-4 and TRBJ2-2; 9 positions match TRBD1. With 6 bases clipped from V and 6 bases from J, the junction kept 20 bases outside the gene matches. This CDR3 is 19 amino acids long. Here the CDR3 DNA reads TGTGCCAGCAGCCTTCGGGGACAGGGCTCGTCGTATGGAGCCGGGGAGCTGTTTTTT. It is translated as CASSLRGQGSSYGAGELFF.

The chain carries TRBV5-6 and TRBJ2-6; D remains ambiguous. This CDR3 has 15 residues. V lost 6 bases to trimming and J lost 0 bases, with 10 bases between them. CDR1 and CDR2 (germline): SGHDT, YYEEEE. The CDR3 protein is CASTLPGSGANVLTF. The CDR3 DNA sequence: TGTGCCAGCACCCTCCCAGGCTCTGGGGCCAACGTCCTGACTTTC.

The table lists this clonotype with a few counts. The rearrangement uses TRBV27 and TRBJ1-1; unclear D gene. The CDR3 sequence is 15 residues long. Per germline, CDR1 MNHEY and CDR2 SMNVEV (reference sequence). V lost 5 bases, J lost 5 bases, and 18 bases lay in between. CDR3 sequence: CASSPAPGSVTEAFF. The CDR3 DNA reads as TGTGCCAGCAGTCCCGCTCCCGGGTCTGTAACTGAAGCTTTCTTT.

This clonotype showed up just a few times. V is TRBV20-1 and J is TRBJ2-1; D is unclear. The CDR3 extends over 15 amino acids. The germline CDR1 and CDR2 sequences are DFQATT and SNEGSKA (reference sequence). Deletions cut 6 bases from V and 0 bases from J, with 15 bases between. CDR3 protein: CSARTPASSYNEQFF. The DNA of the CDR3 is TGCAGTGCCAGAACACCGGCGAGCTCCTACAATGAGCAGTTCTTC.

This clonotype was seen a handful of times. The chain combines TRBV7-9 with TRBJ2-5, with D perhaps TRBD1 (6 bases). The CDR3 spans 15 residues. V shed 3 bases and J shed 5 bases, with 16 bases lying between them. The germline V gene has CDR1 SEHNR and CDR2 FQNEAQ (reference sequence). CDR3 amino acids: CASSFGGSRVETQYF. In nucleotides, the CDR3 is TGTGCCAGCAGCTTTGGGGGCTCGAGAGTGGAGACCCAGTACTTC. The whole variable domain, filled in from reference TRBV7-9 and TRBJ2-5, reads DTGVSQNPRHKITKRGQNVTFRCDPISEHNRLYWYRQTLGQGPEFLTYFQNEAQLEKSRLLSDRFSAERPKGSFSTLEIQRTEQGDSAMYLCASSFGGSRVETQYFGPGTRLLVL.

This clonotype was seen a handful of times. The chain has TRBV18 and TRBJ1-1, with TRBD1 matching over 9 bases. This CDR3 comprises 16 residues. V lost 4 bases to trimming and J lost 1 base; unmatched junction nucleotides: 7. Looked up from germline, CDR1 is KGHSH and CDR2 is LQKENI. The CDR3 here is CASSRQPGQGNTEAFF. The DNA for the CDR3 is TGTGCCAGCTCACGCCAACCGGGACAGGGGAACACTGAAGCTTTCTTT. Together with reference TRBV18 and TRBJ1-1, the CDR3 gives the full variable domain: NAGVMQNPRHLVRRRGQEARLRCSPMKGHSHVYWYRQLPEEGLKFMVYLQKENIIDESGMPKERFSAEFPKEGPSILRIQQVVRGDSAAYFCASSRQPGQGNTEAFFGQGTRLTVV.

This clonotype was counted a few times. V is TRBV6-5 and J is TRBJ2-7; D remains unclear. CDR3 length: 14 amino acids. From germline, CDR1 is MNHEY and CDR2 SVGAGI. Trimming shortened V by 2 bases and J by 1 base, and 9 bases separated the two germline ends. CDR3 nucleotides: TGTGCCAGCAGTTACACGGTCTTATCCTACGAGCAGTACTTC. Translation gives CASSYTVLSYEQYF.